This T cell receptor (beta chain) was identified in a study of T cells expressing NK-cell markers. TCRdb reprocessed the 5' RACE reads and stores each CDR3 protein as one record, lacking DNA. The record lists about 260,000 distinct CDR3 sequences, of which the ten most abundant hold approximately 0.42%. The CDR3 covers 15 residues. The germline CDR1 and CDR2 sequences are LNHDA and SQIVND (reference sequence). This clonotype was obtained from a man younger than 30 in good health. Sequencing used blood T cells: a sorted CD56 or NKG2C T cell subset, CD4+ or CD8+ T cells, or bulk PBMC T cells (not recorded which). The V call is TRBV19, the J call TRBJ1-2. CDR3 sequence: CASRLGSQLFYGYTF.